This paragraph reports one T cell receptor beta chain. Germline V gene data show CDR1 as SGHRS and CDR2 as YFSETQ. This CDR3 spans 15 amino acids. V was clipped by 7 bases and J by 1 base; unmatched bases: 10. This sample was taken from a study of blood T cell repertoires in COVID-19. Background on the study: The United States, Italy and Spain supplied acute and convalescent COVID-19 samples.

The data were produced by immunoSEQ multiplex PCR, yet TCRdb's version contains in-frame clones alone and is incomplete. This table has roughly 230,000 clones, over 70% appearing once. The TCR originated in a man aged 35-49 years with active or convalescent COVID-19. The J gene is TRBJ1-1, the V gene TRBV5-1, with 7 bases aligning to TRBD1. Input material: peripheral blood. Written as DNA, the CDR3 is TGCGCCAGCGGCCAGGCAGGGGGTTCGAACACTGAAGCTTTCTTT. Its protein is CASGQAGGSNTEAFF.